One sample yielded the 6 T cell receptor beta chains listed below, sequenced in a study of technical replicates of blood from a handful of donors. Clones were sequenced by immunoSEQ multiplex PCR, and TCRdb holds only the in-frame ones, with some missing. The sample consists of some 13,000 clones, 92% of them appearing once. The source material was PBMCs. The source is a human donor in good health.

The chain combines TRBV15 with TRBJ1-1; D not certain. Per germline, CDR1 LNHNV and CDR2 YYDKDF (reference sequence). This CDR3 has 13 residues. The ends were cut back, 0 bases at V and 8 bases at J, with 10 bases in the middle. Here the CDR3 DNA reads TGTGCCACCAGCAGAGATTTCCTAGGAGAAGCTTTCTTT. This translates into CATSRDFLGEAFF.

The V gene is TRBV5-1, the J gene TRBJ2-7; 9 nucleotides line up with TRBD1. The length of the CDR3 is 14 residues. The junction had 2 bases not matched to a gene; V was cut back by 4 bases and J by 0 bases. Germline V gene lookup returns CDR1 SGHRS and CDR2 YFSETQ. The CDR3 bases are TGCGCCAGCAGCCCACAGGGGGCCTCCTACGAGCAGTACTTC. Protein: CASSPQGASYEQYF. The whole variable domain, remainder taken from reference TRBV5-1 and TRBJ2-7, is KAGVTQTPRYLIKTRGQQVTLSCSPISGHRSVSWYQQTPGQGLQFLFEYFSETQRNKGNFPGRFSGRQFSNSRSEMNVSTLELGDSALYLCASSPQGASYEQYFGPGTRLTVT.

The V and J genes are TRBV19 and TRBJ2-6; no definite D call. The germline V gene encodes CDR1 LNHDA and CDR2 SQIVND (reference sequence). CDR3 length: 14 amino acids. The V and J ends lost 4 bases and 4 bases respectively, with 8 bases between them. The CDR3 sequence is CASSTAKGANVLTF. The CDR3 DNA sequence: TGTGCCAGTAGTACAGCGAAAGGGGCCAACGTCCTGACTTTC.

This chain joins TRBV2 and TRBJ2-4, with D possibly matching TRBD2 (6 bases). The CDR3 consists of 13 residues. Germline V gene lookup returns CDR1 SNHLY and CDR2 FYNNEI. Trimming took 8 bases from V and 6 from J, leaving 14 bases between them. The CDR3 DNA follows: TGTGCCAGCGGGGGGACTGTCGGAAACATTCAGTACTTC. Its protein is CASGGTVGNIQYF. Drawing the rest from reference TRBV2 and TRBJ2-4, the complete variable domain is EPEVTQTPSHQVTQMGQEVILRCVPISNHLYFYWYRQILGQKVEFLVSFYNNEISEKSEIFDDQFSVERPDGSNFTLKIRSTKLEDSAMYFCASGGTVGNIQYFGAGTRLSVL.

This chain joins TRBV20-1 and TRBJ2-3; no clear D. The V gene's germline CDR1 is DFQATT and CDR2 SNEGSKA (reference sequence). Trimming cost V 0 bases and J 6 bases, with 4 bases left between them. The CDR3 runs 11 residues. The CDR3 DNA reads TGCAGTGCTAGAGACTCTGATACGCAGTATTTT. Translated: CSARDSDTQYF.

This sequence joins TRBV9 and TRBJ1-2, with 12 bases identical to TRBD1. V was pared by 4 bases and J by 12 bases, with 13 bases of the junction left unmatched. This CDR3 comprises 15 residues. The germline V gene encodes CDR1 SGDLS and CDR2 YYNGEE. For the CDR3, the DNA is TGTGCCAGCAGCCCCCCATCTGGGACAGGGGGCGCCCACACCTTC. This sequence encodes CASSPPSGTGGAHTF.